Below, 29 T cell receptor beta chains from the same sample are listed, as sequenced in a study of T cell responses to AZD1222 COVID-19 vaccine. Generated by immunoSEQ multiplex PCR, the TCRdb table keeps only in-frame clones and is missing some. The table lists over 120,000 clones, about nine tenths of them singletons. The sample was peripheral blood, taken on day 0 of AZD1222 vaccination. The source is an adult in good health.

The rearrangement joins TRBV18 to TRBJ2-3; weak D call: TRBD1 (6 bases). In germline, CDR1 is KGHSH, CDR2 LQKENI. The CDR3 loop spans 19 amino acids. V lost 3 bases and J 6 bases, leaving 28 bases between the germline ends. In DNA form, the CDR3 reads TGTGCCAGCTCACCCTCCTCGTTCCAGAAGGGACAAAAAGGGGATACGCAGTATTTT. Protein product: CASSPSSFQKGQKGDTQYF.

The chain joins TRBV5-5 to TRBJ1-1; 7 bases line up with TRBD1. There are 15 residues in the CDR3. Losses at the gene ends were 6 bases for V and 1 base for J; bases not matched to a gene: 9. CDR1 is SGHKS, CDR2 YYEKEE, per germline (reference sequence). The DNA of the CDR3 is TGTGCCAGCACAAGGACAGGATATGGGAACACTGAAGCTTTCTTT. Its translation: CASTRTGYGNTEAFF.

The chain uses TRBV7-2 and TRBJ2-2; D is ambiguous. V was clipped by 3 bases and J by 0 bases, with 11 bases between them. CDR3 length: 16 residues. The germline V gene has CDR1 SGHTA and CDR2 FQGNSA. CDR3 protein: CASSFRWASNTGELFF. As DNA, the CDR3 is TGTGCCAGCAGCTTTAGGTGGGCCTCGAACACCGGGGAGCTGTTTTTT. The whole variable domain, remainder taken from reference TRBV7-2 and TRBJ2-2, is GAGVSQSPSNKVTEKGKDVELRCDPISGHTALYWYRQSLGQGLEFLIYFQGNSAPDKSGLPSDRFSAERTGGSVSTLTIQRTQQEDSAVYLCASSFRWASNTGELFFGEGSRLTVL.

The gene calls are TRBV27 and TRBJ2-2; D gene unclear. CDR1 and CDR2 from the germline V gene are MNHEY and SMNVEV (reference sequence). The CDR3 covers 12 residues. V was pared by 5 bases and J by 6 bases, with 7 bases between. The DNA for the CDR3 is TGTGCCAGCAGTCTTAGAGCCGGGGAGCTGTTTTTT. Translated, it gives CASSLRAGELFF.

CDR3 in amino acids: CASRGSGRAGNEQFF. For the CDR3, the DNA is TGTGCCAGCAGGGGTAGCGGGAGGGCCGGGAATGAGCAGTTCTTC. This rearrangement joins TRBV6-5 to TRBJ2-1; 11 nucleotides line up with TRBD2. With V trimmed by 6 bases and J by 7 bases, 8 bases remained unmatched. The CDR3 is 15 amino acids. In germline, CDR1 is MNHEY, CDR2 SVGAGI.

The genes are TRBV18 and TRBJ2-7, with a weak D call TRBD2 (6 bases). CDR3 size: 12 residues. The V gene lost 3 bases and the J gene lost 6 bases, with 9 bases spanning the gap. In germline, CDR1 is KGHSH, CDR2 LQKENI. The CDR3, as DNA: TGTGCCAGCTCACCCTACGGGGGCGAGCAGTACTTC. It translates to CASSPYGGEQYF.

This chain joins TRBV9 and TRBJ2-5, with no clear D. The CDR3 sequence is 12 residues long. Germline V gene sequence: CDR1 SGDLS, CDR2 YYNGEE. Trimming stripped 8 bases from V and 5 bases from J, with 13 bases between. As DNA, the CDR3 is TGTGCCAGTAACAGATTAGGGGAGACCCAGTACTTC. It codes for CASNRLGETQYF.

In DNA form, the CDR3 reads TGTGCCACCAGTGTAGACAGCCGGGCCGGGGAGCTGTTTTTT. It translates to CATSVDSRAGELFF. The rearrangement joins TRBV24-1 to TRBJ2-2; D possibly corresponds to TRBD1 (5 bases). Trimming shortened V by 5 bases and J by 6 bases, and 12 bases separated the two germline ends. From germline, CDR1 is KGHDR and CDR2 SFDVKD. This CDR3 has 14 residues.

The rearrangement joins TRBV24-1 to TRBJ2-5, with D perhaps matching TRBD1 (6 bases). V gave up 3 bases and J gave up 1 base, with 8 bases separating them. The CDR3 spans 14 residues. CDR1 and CDR2 (germline): KGHDR, SFDVKD. As DNA, the CDR3 is TGTGCCACCAGTGATGGGACAAGCCAAGAGACCCAGTACTTC. This translates into CATSDGTSQETQYF.

This sequence joins TRBV11-2 and TRBJ1-2; weak D call: TRBD1 (5 bases). Trimming cost V 1 base and J 7 bases, with 10 bases left between them. This CDR3 is 13 amino acids long. Germline CDR1 and CDR2: SGHAT and FQNNGV. The CDR3 is CASSLVRAGGYTF. As DNA, the CDR3 is TGTGCCAGCAGCTTAGTCAGGGCTGGTGGCTACACCTTC.

This chain links TRBV6-2 or TRBV6-3 with TRBJ2-4; 7 bases map to TRBD2. Germline-derived CDR1 and CDR2 are MNHEY and SVGEGT. Trimming at V came to 4 bases and at J to 7 bases, leaving 7 bases not matched to a gene. CDR3 length: 14 residues. CDR3 DNA: TGTGCCAGCAGTTGGGGACTGGGGGGGAACATTCAGTACTTC. Protein product: CASSWGLGGNIQYF.

This clone was counted only a few times. The chain joins TRBV6-5 to TRBJ1-2; a weak D match, TRBD1 (6 bases). The germline V and J ends were trimmed by 5 bases and 2 bases, with 6 bases remaining between them. Germline V gene data show CDR1 as MNHEY and CDR2 as SVGAGI. The CDR3 contains 12 residues. CDR3 protein: CASSQGNYGYTF. The CDR3 region has the DNA TGTGCCAGCAGTCAGGGGAACTATGGCTACACCTTC.

The V gene is TRBV6-5, the J gene TRBJ1-3, with D perhaps matching TRBD1 (6 bases). Germline CDR1 and CDR2: MNHEY and SVGAGI. The CDR3 extends over 15 amino acids. The ends were cut back, 4 bases at V and 0 bases at J, with 10 bases in the middle. In nucleotides, the CDR3 is TGTGCCAGCAGTTGGACAGTTAGCTCTGGAAACACCATATATTTT. It encodes CASSWTVSSGNTIYF.

The gene calls are TRBV7-8 and TRBJ1-1; the D gene is possibly TRBD1 (5 bases). The CDR3 loop spans 13 amino acids. V lost 5 bases to trimming and J lost 6 bases, with 13 bases between them. Germline assignment: CDR1 SGHVS and CDR2 FQNEAQ. Here the CDR3 DNA reads TGTGCCAGCAGCGAGGACACCCTATCTGAAGCTTTCTTT. This gives the protein CASSEDTLSEAFF.

The chain combines TRBV23-1 with TRBJ2-7; D remains unclear. TRBV23-1 is identified as an open reading frame with a role that is uncertain. V lost 0 bases and J 0 bases, leaving 12 bases between the germline ends. The CDR3 totals 16 residues. Written as DNA, the CDR3 is TGCGCCAGCAGTCAATCGAGTCGGAACCTCTCCTACGAGCAGTACTTC. This codes for CASSQSSRNLSYEQYF.

The chain combines TRBV2 with TRBJ2-3; D gene unclear. CDR3 length equals 11 residues. Germline V lookup: CDR1 SNHLY, CDR2 FYNNEI. Trimming stripped 6 bases from V and 1 base from J, with 2 bases between. CDR3 sequence: CASRRTDTQYF. CDR3 nucleotides: TGTGCCAGCAGACGCACAGATACGCAGTATTTT.

This chain connects TRBV29-1 to TRBJ1-4, with TRBD1 matching 12 bases. Germline lookup yields CDR1 SQVTM and CDR2 ANQGSEA. With 3 bases clipped from V and 7 bases from J, the junction kept 15 bases outside the gene matches. The CDR3 extends over 18 amino acids. The CDR3 DNA follows: TGCAGCGTTGAGCCCCCTCCGGGACAGGGGGCGAACGGTGAAAAACTGTTTTTT. Its protein product is CSVEPPPGQGANGEKLFF.

The V and J genes are TRBV9 and TRBJ2-3, with D possibly matching TRBD1 (6 bases). This CDR3 comprises 16 residues. Germline V gives CDR1 SGDLS, CDR2 YYNGEE. Trimming stripped 0 bases from V and 0 bases from J, with 11 bases between. The CDR3 DNA reads as TGTGCCAGCAGCGTAGGGGCAGGGGCTAGCACAGATACGCAGTATTTT. Encoded protein: CASSVGAGASTDTQYF.

This sequence joins TRBV5-1 and TRBJ2-7; a possible D gene is TRBD1 (6 bases). The V gene's germline CDR1 is SGHRS and CDR2 YFSETQ. V was trimmed by 0 bases and J by 7 bases, leaving 11 bases between them. The CDR3 has 13 amino acids. CDR3: CASSLDSQGEQYF. The CDR3 DNA follows: TGCGCCAGCAGCTTGGACAGTCAGGGGGAGCAGTACTTC.

A single count supports this clone. The chain links TRBV6-5 to TRBJ1-6, with TRBD1 matching 9 bases. The CDR3 is made up of 15 amino acids. CDR1 and CDR2 from the germline V gene are MNHEY and SVGAGI. V was pared by 7 bases and J by 6 bases, with 7 bases of the junction left unmatched. The CDR3 DNA sequence: TGTGCCAGCATCGAGGACAGGGGAGGTAATTCACCCCTCCACTTT. Its translation is CASIEDRGGNSPLHF.

This clone was seen once. This sequence joins TRBV28 and TRBJ1-2, with TRBD1 as a possible D gene (6 bases). CDR3 length: 15 amino acids. CDR1 and CDR2 from the germline V gene are MDHEN and SYDVKM. V was clipped by 6 bases and J by 2 bases, with 16 bases between them. The CDR3 loop is CASSEGGGSNYGYTF. CDR3 sequence (DNA): TGTGCCAGCAGCGAGGGGGGGGGCAGCAACTATGGCTACACCTTC.

In its sample, this clone was seen once. This CDR3 is CASSEVAGGTDTQYF. The DNA for the CDR3 is TGTGCCAGCAGTGAAGTAGCGGGAGGCACAGATACGCAGTATTTT. This chain links TRBV2 with TRBJ2-3; 9 bases line up with TRBD2. The CDR3 totals 15 residues. Germline CDR1 reads SNHLY; CDR2 reads FYNNEI. Trimming took 1 base from V and 1 from J; bases not matched to a gene: 0.

The CDR3 loop is CASSPRQGDDEQFF. The CDR3 DNA sequence: TGTGCCAGCTCACCACGGCAGGGGGACGATGAGCAGTTCTTC. The rearrangement joins TRBV18 to TRBJ2-1; 7 nucleotides align to TRBD1. J was trimmed by 8 bases and V by 1 base; bases with no gene match: 5. Germline values: CDR1 KGHSH, CDR2 LQKENI. The CDR3 loop spans 14 amino acids.

This sequence joins TRBV15 and TRBJ1-5, with D uncertain. This CDR3 region has 14 residues. In germline, CDR1 is LNHNV, CDR2 YYDKDF (reference sequence). V lost 3 bases to trimming and J lost 4 bases, with 10 bases between them. This CDR3 is CATSRDRWNQPQHF. CDR3 coding DNA: TGTGCCACCAGCAGGGATCGTTGGAATCAGCCCCAGCATTTT.

V is TRBV19 and J is TRBJ2-1, with 7 bases matching TRBD1. Germline loops: CDR1 LNHDA, CDR2 SQIVND (reference sequence). V was pared by 0 bases and J by 2 bases, with 1 base of the junction left unmatched. This CDR3 is 15 amino acids long. The CDR3 DNA follows: TGTGCCAGTAGTATAGAGAGGGGGCCCTACAATGAGCAGTTCTTC. Amino acid sequence: CASSIERGPYNEQFF.

J is TRBJ2-7 and V is TRBV28, with D possibly being TRBD2 (6 bases). The CDR3 spans 15 residues. Trimming took 3 bases from V and 3 from J, leaving 15 bases between them. CDR1 is MDHEN and CDR2 is SYDVKM in the germline V gene. CDR3 sequence reads: CASSLPAGTYYEQYF. The CDR3, as DNA: TGTGCCAGCAGTTTGCCGGCGGGGACCTACTACGAGCAGTACTTC.

This sequence joins TRBV5-1 and TRBJ1-4; 10 bases map to TRBD1. The length of the CDR3 is 16 residues. The V gene's germline CDR1 is SGHRS and CDR2 YFSETQ. V dropped 5 bases and J dropped 2; count of bases not matched to a gene: 6. The CDR3 loop is CASSKGQGTTNEKLFF. CDR3 DNA: TGCGCCAGCAGTAAGGGACAGGGGACCACTAATGAAAAACTGTTTTTT.

The genes are TRBV7-9 and TRBJ2-3; 8 bases line up with TRBD2. CDR1 SEHNR and CDR2 FQNEAQ come from the germline V gene (reference sequence). CDR3 size: 18 residues. V dropped 2 bases and J dropped 0; count of bases not matched to a gene: 10. The CDR3 nucleotides are TGTGCCAGCAGCTTAAAATCATACTCTAGCGGGAGCACAGATACGCAGTATTTT. Protein: CASSLKSYSSGSTDTQYF.

V is TRBV11-2 and J is TRBJ2-7, with a tentative D call TRBD1 (5 bases). The CDR3 is 15 residues long. The V and J ends lost 2 bases and 4 bases respectively, with 15 bases between them. CDR1 is SGHAT and CDR2 is FQNNGV in the germline V gene. The CDR3 DNA reads as TGTGCCAGCAGCTTAAACAGGATAGGTTCTTACGAGCAGTACTTC. Its translation is CASSLNRIGSYEQYF. Complete variable domain (other parts from reference TRBV11-2 and TRBJ2-7): EAGVAQSPRYKIIEKRQSVAFWCNPISGHATLYWYQQILGQGPKLLIQFQNNGVVDDSQLPKDRFSAERLKGVDSTLKIQPAKLEDSAVYLCASSLNRIGSYEQYFGPGTRLTVT.